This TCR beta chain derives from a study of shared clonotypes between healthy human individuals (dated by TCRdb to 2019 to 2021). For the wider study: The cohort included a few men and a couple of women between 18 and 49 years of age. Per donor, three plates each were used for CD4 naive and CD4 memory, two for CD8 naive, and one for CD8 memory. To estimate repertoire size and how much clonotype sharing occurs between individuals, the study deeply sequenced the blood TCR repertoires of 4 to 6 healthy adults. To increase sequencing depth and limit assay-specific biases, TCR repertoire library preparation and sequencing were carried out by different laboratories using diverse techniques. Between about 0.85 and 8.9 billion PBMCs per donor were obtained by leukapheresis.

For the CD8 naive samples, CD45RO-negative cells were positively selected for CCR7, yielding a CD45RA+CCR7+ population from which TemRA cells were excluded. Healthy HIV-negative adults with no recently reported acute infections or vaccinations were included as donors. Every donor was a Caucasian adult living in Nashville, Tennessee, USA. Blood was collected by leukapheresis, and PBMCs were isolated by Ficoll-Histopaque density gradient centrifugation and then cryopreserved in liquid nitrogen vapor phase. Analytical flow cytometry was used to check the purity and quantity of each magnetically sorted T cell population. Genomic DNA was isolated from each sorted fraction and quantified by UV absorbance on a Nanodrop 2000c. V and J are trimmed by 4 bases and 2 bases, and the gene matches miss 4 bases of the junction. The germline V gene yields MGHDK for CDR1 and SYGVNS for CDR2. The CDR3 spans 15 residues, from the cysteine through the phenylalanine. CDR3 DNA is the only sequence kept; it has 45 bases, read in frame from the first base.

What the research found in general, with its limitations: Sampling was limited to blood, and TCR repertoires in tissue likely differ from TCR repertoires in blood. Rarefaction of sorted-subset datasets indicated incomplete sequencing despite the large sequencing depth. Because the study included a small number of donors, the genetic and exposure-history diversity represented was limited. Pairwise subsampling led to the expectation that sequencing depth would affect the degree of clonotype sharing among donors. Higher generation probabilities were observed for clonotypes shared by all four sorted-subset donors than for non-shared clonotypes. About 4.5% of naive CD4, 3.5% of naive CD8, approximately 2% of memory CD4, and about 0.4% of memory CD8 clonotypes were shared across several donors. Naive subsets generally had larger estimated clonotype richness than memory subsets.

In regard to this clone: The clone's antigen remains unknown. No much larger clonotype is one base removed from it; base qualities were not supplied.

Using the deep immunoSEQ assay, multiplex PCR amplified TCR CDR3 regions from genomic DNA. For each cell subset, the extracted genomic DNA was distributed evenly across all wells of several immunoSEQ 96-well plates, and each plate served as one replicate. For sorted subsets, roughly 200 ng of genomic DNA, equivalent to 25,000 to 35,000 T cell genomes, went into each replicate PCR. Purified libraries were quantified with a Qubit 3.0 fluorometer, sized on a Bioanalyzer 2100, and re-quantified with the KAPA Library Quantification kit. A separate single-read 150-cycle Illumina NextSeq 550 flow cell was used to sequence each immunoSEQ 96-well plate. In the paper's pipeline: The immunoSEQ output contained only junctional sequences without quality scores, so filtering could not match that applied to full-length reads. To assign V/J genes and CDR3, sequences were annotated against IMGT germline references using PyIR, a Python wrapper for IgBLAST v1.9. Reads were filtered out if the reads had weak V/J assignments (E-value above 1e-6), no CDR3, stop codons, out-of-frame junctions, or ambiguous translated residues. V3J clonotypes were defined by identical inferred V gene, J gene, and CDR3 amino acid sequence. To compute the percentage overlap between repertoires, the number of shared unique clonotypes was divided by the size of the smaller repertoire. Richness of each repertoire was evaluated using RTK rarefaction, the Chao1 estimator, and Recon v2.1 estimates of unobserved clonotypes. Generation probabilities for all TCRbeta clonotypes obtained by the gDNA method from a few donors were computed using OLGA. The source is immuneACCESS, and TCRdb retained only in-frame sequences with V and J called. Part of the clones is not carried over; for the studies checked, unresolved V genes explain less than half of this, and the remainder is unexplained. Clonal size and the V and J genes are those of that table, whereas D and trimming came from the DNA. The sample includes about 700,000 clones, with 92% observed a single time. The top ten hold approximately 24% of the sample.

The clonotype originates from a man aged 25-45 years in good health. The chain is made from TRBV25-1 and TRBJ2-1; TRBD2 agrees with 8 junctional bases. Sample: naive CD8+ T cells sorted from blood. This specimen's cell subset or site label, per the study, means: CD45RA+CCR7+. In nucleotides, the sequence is TGTGCCAGCAGTGGGAGGCGGGAGGCCTACAATGAGCAGTTCTTC. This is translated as CASSGRREAYNEQFF.